This TCR beta chain was profiled in a study of T cells in Graves' hyperthyroidism and ophthalmopathy (dated by TCRdb to between 2018 and 2021). With regard to the full study: Peripheral blood was sampled at the time of initial diagnosis, prior to any treatment. A discovery cohort of roughly 100 patients, about 40 with Graves' ophthalmopathy and approximately 60 with stable Graves' hyperthyroidism, was used to find distinguishing TCR V-J signatures. An independent validation cohort of under 20 hyperthyroidism patients and 17 patients who later progressed to ophthalmopathy tested prospective prediction of ophthalmopathy. The roughly 91 discovery patients were randomly split 7:3 into training and test sets. In more than 5 Graves' hyperthyroidism patients, the study also compared T-cell repertoires from thyroid tissue with T-cell repertoires from blood. Once sampling was done, hyperthyroidism patients were given methimazole at a starting dose of 30 mg daily, whereas ophthalmopathy patients were given high-dose intravenous methylprednisolone. The paper describes TCR Vbeta CDR3 sequencing of 130 to 150 peripheral blood samples, made up of 43 ophthalmopathy patients, around 73 hyperthyroidism patients and around 17 progressor patients. Study-wide findings and limitations: A model built on a 13 V-J signature distinguished ophthalmopathy from stable hyperthyroidism, reaching 85% to 90% sensitivity and 81.08% specificity in cross-validation and 80%/75% in testing. No statistical method was used to set the sample size in advance, and investigators knew the group allocation. In validation, the model predicted progression to ophthalmopathy with roughly 66% sensitivity and 72% to 75% specificity, a median of about 6 months before onset. Most expanded thyroid clonotypes (frequency above 0.001) were also detected in blood, suggesting blood repertoires may reflect thyroid immune responses.

The CDR3, cysteine through phenylalanine, is 12 amino acids long. Only the CDR3 DNA is retained, 36 bases long and in frame from the first base. Cut back by 0 bases and 7 bases, the V and J ends lie 3 bases apart. CDR1 and CDR2 were assigned from the germline V gene as MGHRA and YSYEKL. The TCR beta CDR3 regions were amplified from RNA transcripts. For the first round of RT-PCR on the TCR CDR3, the HTBI primer set was used together with the Qiagen OneStep RT-PCR kit. A second multiplex PCR round built the libraries, followed by size selection and purification. Sequencing of the libraries was done on an Illumina HiSeq2000 using paired-end 100 bp reads. Under the source paper's analysis protocol: SOAPnuke was used to process the raw data, removing reads that contained adapters or uncalled bases, had a mean Phred below 15, or lacked an exact match to the constant primer or identifier. COPE v1.2.5 was used to merge high-quality paired reads, and clonotypes were defined as unique nucleotide sequences. MiTCR v1.1 was used to align clonotypes to the IMGT TRBV, TRBD and TRBJ reference segments. Analysis was restricted to V-J combinations with a frequency above 0.0001, which covered roughly 99% of repertoires. The TCS score was defined as the ratio of F50 (clonal expansion) to E x V (chaos), calculated using BLOSUM62-based TCRdist between CDR3 peptides within each V-J. Welch's t-statistics and random forest reduced approximately 520 V-J features to about 13, which were used in a naive Bayes classifier (R e1071). TCRdb cleaned the public reads at Q25 with fastp, built clones with MiXCR and kept in-frame beta chains. Records with the same CDR3 protein are collapsed into one entry carrying the most frequent genes and DNA. V and J calls and clone size were set by TCRdb, not the authors. The sample contains about 600,000 distinct CDR3 sequences, approximately 15% of them found a single time. In total, the top ten clones hold more than 3% of the sample.

In the ophthalmopathy patients, disease was moderately to severely active, with a Clinical Activity Score of 3 or more, a NOSPECS grade of 4 or more, and a duration of less than 3 months. The study excluded patients with uncontrolled infections, other autoimmune diseases, pregnancy or lactation. Diagnoses were based on clinical symptoms, serum thyroxine and TRAb, thyroid ultrasound and orbital computed tomography. PBMCs were separated from under 12 ml of fresh peripheral blood using Ficoll-Paque density gradient centrifugation. Trizol reagent was used to extract total RNA, and RNA quality was then checked on an Agilent 2100 Bioanalyzer. This clonotype showed up just a few times. No antigen is known for it. Base qualities are not provided; no much larger clone lies one nucleotide away.

The chain employs TRBV4-1 and TRBJ1-4; confidence is insufficient to name the D gene. The source is a woman in her forties with Graves' ophthalmopathy. Specimen: blood. The CDR3 here reads CASSQEFEKLFF. The nucleotide sequence reads as follows: TGCGCCAGCAGCCAAGAATTTGAAAAACTGTTTTTT.